The 29 T cell receptor beta chains reported below all come from one sample, sequenced in a study of T cells in Graves' hyperthyroidism and ophthalmopathy. Amplified TCR beta CDR3 regions came from RNA transcripts. With the HTBI primer set, the TCR CDR3 went through a first round of RT-PCR. TCRdb processed the multiplex PCR reads anew with MiXCR; each CDR3 protein has one entry. The data contain over 45,000 distinct CDR3 sequences, approximately 48% of them singletons. The sample consisted of blood. The source is a woman aged 45 to 65 with Graves' ophthalmopathy.

This clonotype came up once. The chain employs TRBV20-1 and TRBJ2-5, with D perhaps TRBD1 or TRBD2 (5 bases each). This CDR3 is 16 amino acids long. Germline V CDR1 and CDR2: DFQATT, SNEGSKA (reference sequence). Trimming took 2 bases from V and 1 from J, leaving 17 bases between them. As DNA, the CDR3 is TGCAGTGCTAGACTCCTGGGGACCGACATCCAAGAGACCCAGTACTTC. Translation: CSARLLGTDIQETQYF.

The chain uses TRBV6-4 and TRBJ2-1; tentatively, D is TRBD2 (6 bases). The CDR3 extends over 13 amino acids. CDR1 MRHNA and CDR2 SNTAGT come from the germline V gene. The V end was cut by 5 bases, the J end by 12 bases, with 17 bases between. CDR3 sequence (DNA): TGTGCCAGCAGTAGGGACTTCACAGATACGCAGTTCTTC. Residues: CASSRDFTDTQFF.

The chain recombines TRBV20-1 with TRBJ2-5; 8 bases map to TRBD1. The length of the CDR3 is 12 residues. Germline CDR1 is DFQATT and CDR2 is SNEGSKA (reference sequence). V lost 7 bases and J lost 4; bases outside the gene matches: 5. The CDR3 DNA sequence: TGCAGTGAGGACAGGGCCATAGAGACCCAGTACTTC. Translation gives CSEDRAIETQYF.

In the case of this clonotype: A much more abundant neighbour one base away suggests this may be a read error. This rearrangement joins TRBV6-4 to TRBJ2-1; TRBD2 matches at 12 bases. The germline gives CDR1 MRHNA, CDR2 SNTAGT. The length of the CDR3 is 15 residues. CDR3 sequence reads: CASGDSTSGGNEQFF. In DNA form, the CDR3 reads TGTGCCAGCGGTGACTCGACTAGCGGGGGCAATGAGCAGTTCTTC.

The sample holds one count of this clonotype. Germline is not matched at one junction end, which may reflect a read error. The chain recombines TRBV9 with TRBJ1-6; 7 nucleotides align to TRBD1. The germline CDR1 and CDR2 sequences are SGDLS and YYNGEE. This CDR3 is built from 11 residues. The CDR3 sequence: CASSANRGRHF. The CDR3, as DNA: TGTGCCAGCAGCGCCAACAGGGGCCGCCACTTC. Complete variable domain (other parts from reference TRBV9 and TRBJ1-6): DSGVTQTPKHLITATGQRVTLRCSPRSGDLSVYWYQQSLDQGLQFLIQYYNGEERAKGNILERFSAQQFPDLHSELNLSSLELGDSALYFCASSANRGRHFGNGTRLTVT.

This clonotype appeared many times. The chain recombines TRBV7-6 with TRBJ2-1, with D maybe TRBD1 (5 bases). Between the trimmed V and J ends, which lost 5 bases and 1 base, there was a span of 15 bases. The V gene's germline CDR1 is SGHVS and CDR2 FNYEAQ. This CDR3 contains 16 residues. CDR3 protein: CASSGLGVGSYNEQFF. CDR3 DNA sequence: TGTGCCAGCAGCGGTCTAGGGGTCGGTTCCTACAATGAGCAGTTCTTC.

There are a few counts of this clonotype. V is TRBV19 and J is TRBJ2-2; no clear D gene. Per the germline V gene, CDR1 is LNHDA and CDR2 is SQIVND (reference sequence). The V and J ends lost 3 bases and 6 bases respectively, with 11 bases between them. The CDR3 contains 14 residues. The CDR3 loop reads CASSIMSGAGELFF. CDR3 coding DNA: TGTGCCAGTAGTATTATGTCGGGTGCCGGGGAGCTGTTTTTT.

As regards this clonotype: This may be a read error, as it is one base from a much larger clone. The V call is TRBV7-9, the J call TRBJ2-3, with 9 positions matching TRBD2. This CDR3 comprises 19 residues. Germline V gene data show CDR1 as SEHNR and CDR2 as FQNEAQ (reference sequence). The CDR3 DNA follows: TGTACCAGCAGCTCCCCCACCCTCACACTTCTAGCGGGACTAGATACGCAGTATTTT. Amino acids: CTSSSPTLTLLAGLDTQYF.

A remark on this clonotype: Without the conserved terminal phenylalanine or tryptophan, this CDR3 likely stems from a read error. V gene TRBV5-1 combines with J gene TRBJ2-1, with 13 bases that match TRBD2. The CDR3 contains 14 residues. Per germline, CDR1 SGHRS and CDR2 YFSETQ. In DNA, the CDR3 is TGCACCAGCAGCCCCGGACTAGCGGGAGTCGAGCAGTTCTCC. Its translation is CTSSPGLAGVEQFS.

The chain recombines TRBV24-1 with TRBJ2-7, with D uncertain. Germline V lookup: CDR1 KGHDR, CDR2 SFDVKD. This CDR3 has 8 residues. V was cut by 9 bases and J by 4 bases, with 0 bases left in between. CDR3 DNA: TGTGCCACCTACGAGCAGTACTTC. Amino acids: CATYEQYF.

In regard to this clonotype: This could be a read error, since a much larger clone is one nucleotide away. The conserved final phenylalanine or tryptophan is absent from the CDR3, which likely points to a read error. The V call is TRBV13, the J call TRBJ2-7, with 11 bases that match TRBD1. Germline CDR1 and CDR2: PRHDT and FYEKMQ (reference sequence). This CDR3 has 17 amino acids. The trim removed 5 bases at V and 4 bases at J, leaving 13 bases unmatched. The CDR3: CASSPTPGQGVFYEQYC. The DNA for the CDR3 is TGTGCCAGCAGCCCGACCCCGGGACAGGGGGTCTTTTACGAGCAGTACTGC.

For this clonotype: The CDR3 does not close with the conserved phenylalanine or tryptophan, likely indicating a read error. V and J are TRBV7-2 and TRBJ1-1; D ambiguous. There are 11 residues in the CDR3. The V and J ends lost 5 bases and 11 bases respectively, with 12 bases between them. Germline values: CDR1 SGHTA, CDR2 FQGNSA. The CDR3 region has the DNA TGTGCCAGCAGCCCTCGCCGGGGTGCTTTCCTT. Its translation is CASSPRRGAFL.

A word on this clonotype: A much bigger clone sits one base away, suggesting this may be a read error. The chain couples TRBV28 to TRBJ2-7; 8 bases map to TRBD1. CDR3 size: 16 residues. The germline V gene encodes CDR1 MDHEN and CDR2 SYDVKM. Trimming took 5 bases from V and 2 from J; bases not matched to a gene: 11. CDR3 DNA sequence: TGTGCCAGCAGTCCCATTGGGGACAGGCGAGCCTACGAGCAGTACTTC. Translation: CASSPIGDRRAYEQYF.

This clonotype was recorded many times. The rearrangement links TRBV19 to TRBJ2-1; TRBD1 agrees at 7 bases. The CDR3 contains 17 residues. V trimming: 5 bases; J trimming: 7 bases; junction bases outside the gene matches: 17. Germline V gene sequence: CDR1 LNHDA, CDR2 SQIVND (reference sequence). Here the CDR3 DNA reads TGTGCCAGTAGTGCCGCCGAGGGACAGTCCTTTTTTAATGAGCAGTTCTTC. Encoded protein: CASSAAEGQSFFNEQFF.

Notes on this clonotype: A junction end diverges from the germline sequence, so it may reflect a read error. The V call is TRBV20-1, the J call TRBJ2-7, with 8 bases fitting TRBD2. The CDR3 totals 15 residues. The germline gives CDR1 DFQATT, CDR2 SNEGSKA (reference sequence). The CDR3 spells CSAGTSGSLSSEQYF. The DNA for the CDR3 is TGCAGTGCTGGGACCAGCGGGAGTCTTTCCTCCGAGCAGTACTTC.

The sample holds many counts of this clonotype. This sequence joins TRBV5-1 and TRBJ2-5; 8 bases align to TRBD1. With 5 bases clipped from V and 4 bases from J, the junction kept 7 bases outside the gene matches. Germline V gene lookup returns CDR1 SGHRS and CDR2 YFSETQ. There are 14 residues in the CDR3. CDR3 sequence (DNA): TGCGCCAGCAGATCGGACAGGGCACCAGAGACCCAGTACTTC. Encoded protein: CASRSDRAPETQYF. Full variable domain (remainder filled in from reference TRBV5-1 and TRBJ2-5): KAGVTQTPRYLIKTRGQQVTLSCSPISGHRSVSWYQQTPGQGLQFLFEYFSETQRNKGNFPGRFSGRQFSNSRSEMNVSTLELGDSALYLCASRSDRAPETQYFGPGTRLLVL.

Comments on this clonotype: The junction shows a germline mismatch at one end, possibly a read error. The chain joins TRBV20-1 to TRBJ2-1; D unclear. The CDR3 length is 12 residues. Germline V gene lookup returns CDR1 DFQATT and CDR2 SNEGSKA (reference sequence). CDR3 in DNA: TGCAGTGCTAGCCAAGCCGGGCGTGAGCAGCTCTTC. Protein sequence: CSASQAGREQLF.

The chain employs TRBV7-9 and TRBJ2-7; a possible D gene is TRBD1 (6 bases). V was clipped by 5 bases and J by 2 bases, with 13 bases between them. The CDR3 length is 14 residues. CDR1 and CDR2 (germline): SEHNR, FQNEAQ (reference sequence). In DNA form, the CDR3 reads TGTGCCAGCAGCGGCCAGGACAGAGCCTACGAGCAGTACTTC. Protein: CASSGQDRAYEQYF.

This clonotype showed up just once. The chain has TRBV29-1 and TRBJ2-7; TRBD1 matches at 12 bases. Unmatched junction bases numbered 10, after V lost 6 bases and J lost 4 bases. This CDR3 has 15 residues. CDR1 and CDR2 (germline): SQVTM, ANQGSEA. CDR3 nucleotides: TGCAGCGTCTTTCGAGGGACAGGGGGCTTGTACGAGCAGTACTTC. Amino acid sequence: CSVFRGTGGLYEQYF.

This clonotype is termed medium-sized. The V call is TRBV10-3, the J call TRBJ1-2; D ambiguous. Germline V lookup: CDR1 ENHRY, CDR2 SYGVKD. The V end was cut by 3 bases, the J end by 4 bases, with 12 bases between. There are 14 residues in the CDR3. CDR3 loop: CAISEGDRTYGYTF. As DNA, the CDR3 is TGTGCCATCAGTGAAGGCGACCGAACCTATGGCTACACCTTC.

V usage is TRBV4-3 and J usage is TRBJ2-7, with 12 bases matching TRBD1. The length of the CDR3 is 15 residues. Germline-derived CDR1 and CDR2 are LGHNA and YSLEER. The trim removed 1 base at V and 9 bases at J, leaving 7 bases unmatched. For the CDR3, the DNA is TGCGCCAGCAGCCAAGCATCCGGGACAGGGGGCGTGCAGTACTTC. Translated, it gives CASSQASGTGGVQYF.

Comment on this clonotype: Mismatch with germline at one junction end may stem from a read error. The genes are TRBV20-1 and TRBJ1-5; D might be TRBD1 (6 bases). The CDR3 sequence is 14 residues long. Germline lookup yields CDR1 DFQATT and CDR2 SNEGSKA (reference sequence). The CDR3 nucleotides are TGCAGTGCCAGAGGGGGGCAGGGTCATCAGCCCCAGCATTTT. Residues: CSARGGQGHQPQHF.

The chain has TRBV18 and TRBJ2-1; 13 bases align to TRBD2. Germline loops: CDR1 KGHSH, CDR2 LQKENI. The CDR3 loop spans 18 amino acids. Trimming took 2 bases from V and 2 from J; bases not matched to a gene: 6. The CDR3 coding sequence is TGTGCCAGCTCACCAGGACTAGCGGGAGTAAGCCCCTACAATGAGCAGTTCTTC. It is translated as CASSPGLAGVSPYNEQFF.

At least ten counts were recorded for this clonotype. This chain uses TRBV20-1 with TRBJ2-1; TRBD2 aligns across 11 bases. The junction had 15 bases not matched to a gene; V was cut back by 5 bases and J by 9 bases. From germline, CDR1 is DFQATT and CDR2 SNEGSKA (reference sequence). The CDR3 loop spans 16 amino acids. CDR3 sequence: CSAPRALAGGPGEQFF. The CDR3 coding sequence is TGCAGTGCTCCCCGAGCCTTAGCGGGGGGGCCCGGTGAGCAGTTCTTC.

Turning to this clonotype: The CDR3 does not end in the conserved phenylalanine or tryptophan, so this is likely a read error. The chain links TRBV10-3 to TRBJ1-4, with 7 bases that match TRBD1. The CDR3 loop spans 13 amino acids. Germline V gene data show CDR1 as ENHRY and CDR2 as SYGVKD. CDR3 nucleotides: TGTGCCAGCAGTGACAGGGTTGGTGAAAAACTGTTTCTT. Translating it yields CASSDRVGEKLFL.

This clonotype was seen many times. The chain employs TRBV12-3 or TRBV12-4 and TRBJ1-2; D is unresolved. The CDR3 consists of 11 residues. Trimming cost V 3 bases and J 4 bases, with 3 bases left between them. CDR3 sequence (DNA): TGTGCCAGCAGTTTGGGCTATGGCTACACCTTC. Its translation: CASSLGYGYTF.

About this clonotype: The CDR3 does not end in the conserved phenylalanine or tryptophan, so this is likely a read error. No DNA is shown, since the ends of the CDR3 on it are uncertain; the CDR3 is the one TCRdb lists. This chain connects TRBV7-8 to TRBJ2-3; the D segment call TRBD1 is taken from the table without a DNA check. The CDR3 numbers 8 amino acids, ends counted. Germline V gene sequence: CDR1 SGHVS, CDR2 FQNEAQ. The CDR3 is CASTLKAG.

The table lists this clonotype with a few counts. The junction and the germline gene differ at one end; a read error may be behind it. The CDR3 sequence is CASSQGTRGGSLSQKLFF. The CDR3, as DNA: TGCGCCAGCAGCCAAGGTACCCGGGGGGGGTCCCTATCTCAAAAACTGTTTTTT. The chain links TRBV7-3 to TRBJ1-4, with D perhaps TRBD1 (5 bases). This CDR3 contains 18 residues. The germline gives CDR1 SGHTA, CDR2 FQGTGA.

This clonotype was seen repeatedly, ten times or more. The chain recombines TRBV5-1 with TRBJ2-7; D assignment may be TRBD1 or TRBD2 (5 bases each). The V end was cut by 3 bases, the J end by 1 base, with 14 bases between. The CDR3 sequence is 15 residues long. Germline CDR1 SGHRS, CDR2 YFSETQ. This CDR3 is CASSWTGTESYEQYF. The CDR3 region has the DNA TGCGCCAGCAGCTGGACCGGGACGGAATCCTACGAGCAGTACTTC.